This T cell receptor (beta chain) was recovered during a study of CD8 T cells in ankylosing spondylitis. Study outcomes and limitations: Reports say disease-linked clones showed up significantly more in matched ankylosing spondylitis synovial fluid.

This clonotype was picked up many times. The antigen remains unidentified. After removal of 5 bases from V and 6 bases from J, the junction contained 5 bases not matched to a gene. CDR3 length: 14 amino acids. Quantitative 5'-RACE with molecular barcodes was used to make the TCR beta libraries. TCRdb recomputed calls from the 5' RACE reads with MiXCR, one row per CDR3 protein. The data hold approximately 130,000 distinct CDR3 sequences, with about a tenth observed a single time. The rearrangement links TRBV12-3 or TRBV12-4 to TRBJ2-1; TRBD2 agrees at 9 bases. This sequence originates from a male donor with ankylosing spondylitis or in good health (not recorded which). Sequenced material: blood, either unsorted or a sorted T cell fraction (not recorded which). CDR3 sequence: CASSRSGGLNEQFF. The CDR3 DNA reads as TGTGCCAGCAGTCGTAGCGGGGGACTCAATGAGCAGTTCTTC.